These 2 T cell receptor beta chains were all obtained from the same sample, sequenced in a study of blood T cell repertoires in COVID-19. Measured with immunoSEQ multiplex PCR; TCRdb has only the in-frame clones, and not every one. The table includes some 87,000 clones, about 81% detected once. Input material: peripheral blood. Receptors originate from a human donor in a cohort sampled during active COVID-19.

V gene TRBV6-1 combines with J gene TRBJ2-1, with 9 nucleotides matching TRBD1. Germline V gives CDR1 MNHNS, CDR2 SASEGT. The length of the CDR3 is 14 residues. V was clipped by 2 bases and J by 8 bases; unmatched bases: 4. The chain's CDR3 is CASSEFTGGHEQFF. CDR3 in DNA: TGTGCCAGCAGTGAATTTACAGGGGGCCATGAGCAGTTCTTC.

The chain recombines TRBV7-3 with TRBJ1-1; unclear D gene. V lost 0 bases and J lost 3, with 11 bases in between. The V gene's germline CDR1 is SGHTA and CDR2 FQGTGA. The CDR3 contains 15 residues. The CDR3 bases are TGTGCCAGCAGCTTAACTGGCGGTCCAGACACTGAAGCTTTCTTT. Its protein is CASSLTGGPDTEAFF.